A selection of T cell receptor beta chains follows, all from one sample in a study of radiotherapy plus CTLA-4 blockade in lung cancer. Only in-frame clones appear in the TCRdb table, and some are missing; sequencing was by immunoSEQ multiplex PCR. The sample gives 35,000 to 40,000 clones, 72% of which show up once; 11% is in the top ten. The specimen was peripheral blood, collected from a patient treated with radiotherapy plus ipilimumab. These receptors originate from a human donor with non-small cell lung cancer who had stable disease on radiotherapy plus ipilimumab. CDR3s include the opening cysteine and the closing phenylalanine or tryptophan. A D gene is named only where the DNA matches it firmly. The size entry is marked missing in some rows and otherwise reads once, few, many or a size class.

size	V	D	J	DNA	CDR3
-	TRBV2	TRBD1	TRBJ1-2	TGTGCCAGCAGTCTACAGGGGGCCTATGGCTACACCTTC	CASSLQGAYGYTF
-	TRBV11-2	-	TRBJ1-6	TGTGCCAGCAGCTCCGAGGCACAGGCCCCCTACTATAATTCACCCCTCCACTTT	CASSSEAQAPYYNSPLHF
-	TRBV7-8	-	TRBJ2-7	TGTGCCAGCAGCTTACTGGGGCAGGGTCCCTACGAGCAGTACTTC	CASSLLGQGPYEQYF
-	TRBV10-3	TRBD2	TRBJ2-3	TGTGCCTCTACTAAGACTAGCGGGGGATCAGATACGCAGTATTTT	CASTKTSGGSDTQYF
medium-sized	TRBV6-6	-	TRBJ2-7	TGTGCCAGCAGTTACCAGACGCCAGGGCAATACGAGCAGTACTTC	CASSYQTPGQYEQYF
-	TRBV27	TRBD2	TRBJ2-1	TGTGCCAGCAGAAAACGGGCGGGAGGCGTTAGTGGGGATGAGCAGTTCTTC	CASRKRAGGVSGDEQFF
few	TRBV7-9	TRBD1	TRBJ2-1	TGTGCCAGCAGCTTACGACAGGGTGGCTACAATGAGCAGTTCTTC	CASSLRQGGYNEQFF
-	TRBV5-3	-	TRBJ1-2	TGTGCCAGAAGCTTGTTGGTTCCACAGCTTCCCTATGGCTACACCTTC	CARSLLVPQLPYGYTF
once	TRBV5-4	TRBD1	TRBJ1-1	TGTGCCAGCAGCTTGGCCCAGGACAGGGACGCTTTCTTT	CASSLAQDRDAFF
-	TRBV7-9	-	TRBJ1-2	TGTGCCAGCAGCTTATTAGGGGGGGACTATGGCTACACCTTC	CASSLLGGDYGYTF
few	TRBV5-8	TRBD1	TRBJ2-2	TGTGCCAGCAGCTTGGCGTACAGGGGCGATGACACCGGGGAGCTGTTTTTT	CASSLAYRGDDTGELFF
-	TRBV30	TRBD1	TRBJ1-5	TGTGCCTGGGGAAAACAGGGGGCCAGCAATCAGCCCCAGCATTTT	CAWGKQGASNQPQHF
-	TRBV7-9	-	TRBJ1-3	TGTGCCAGCAGCCCCGGGTATTCAAACACCATATATTTT	CASSPGYSNTIYF
-	TRBV14	-	TRBJ2-1	TGTGCCAGCAGTTTAGATCGGGGTCCGCAGTTCTTC	CASSLDRGPQFF
few	TRBV27	-	TRBJ1-1	TGTGCCAGCAGCTCCGGACACCTTGAAGCTTTCTTT	CASSSGHLEAFF
-	TRBV10-3	-	TRBJ1-3	TGTGCCATCAGTGGAACGACAGACGCGAACACCATATATTTT	CAISGTTDANTIYF
-	TRBV6-5	-	TRBJ2-3	TGTGCCAGCAGTACGGGGAGAAGCACAGATACGCAGTATTTT	CASSTGRSTDTQYF
-	TRBV19	TRBD1	TRBJ1-1	TGTGCCAGTAGAATGGACAGGAAGAACACTGAAGCTTTCTTT	CASRMDRKNTEAFF
few	TRBV6-5	-	TRBJ1-2	TGTGCCAGCAGGTCCGGGACATCCAAAGTAGGTGGCTACACCTTC	CASRSGTSKVGGYTF
-	TRBV19	-	TRBJ2-2	TGTGCCAGTAGTGCCAGAGGACAGTTCCGAACCGGGGAGCTGTTTTTT	CASSARGQFRTGELFF
-	TRBV7-6	TRBD1	TRBJ2-7	TGTGCCAGCAGCCTTCGGACAGGGGGCGACGAGCAGTACTTC	CASSLRTGGDEQYF
once	TRBV18	-	TRBJ2-1	TGTGCCAGCTCACCCCCAGGTCGGGGTATGGGGGAGCAGTTCTTC	CASSPPGRGMGEQFF
few	TRBV25-1	-	TRBJ2-7	TGTGCCAGCAGTTCCACAGGGTTCGCGGTCGAGCAGTACTTC	CASSSTGFAVEQYF
-	TRBV7-6	-	TRBJ2-6	TGTGCCAGCAGCTTAGATTACTCTGGGGCCAACGTCCTGACTTTC	CASSLDYSGANVLTF
-	TRBV5-1	TRBD2	TRBJ2-1	TGCGCCAGCAGCTTGGAAGCGGGGGTATACAATGAGCAGTTCTTC	CASSLEAGVYNEQFF
-	TRBV7-2	-	TRBJ1-3	TGTGCCAGCAGCTCGAGTTTGGGGAGCCCTGGAAACACCATATATTTT	CASSSSLGSPGNTIYF
few	TRBV11-3	-	TRBJ2-5	TGTGCCAGCAGCTTAGGTCTAGTCGGACAGACAAAAGAGACCCAGTACTTC	CASSLGLVGQTKETQYF
few	TRBV30	TRBD1	TRBJ1-2	TGTGCCTGGAACCCCGGGACAGGGGGCAGGACCTTC	CAWNPGTGGRTF